Sequencing of this T cell receptor (beta chain) was carried out in a study of cytomegalovirus exposure and HLA in healthy donors. Study-wide points: Most CMV-associated TCR beta chains appeared HLA-restricted in a later analysis. TCR beta V segments were, for the most part, productive about 87% or about 30% of the time in an earlier analysis.

As to this clone: Its antigen is as yet unknown.

PCR was performed using 60 Vbeta and 13 Jbeta primers. Method: immunoSEQ multiplex PCR; TCRdb's copy keeps in-frame clones and lacks some. The sample has approximately 140,000 clones; over 70% are singletons. The sample consisted of PBMCs. The clonotype comes from a woman in her thirties or forties in good health and CMV-seropositive.

CDR3 region: CASAGGWSGELFF. CDR3 nucleotide sequence: TGTGCCAGCGCCGGGGGTTGGTCCGGGGAGCTGTTTTTT. The rearrangement joins TRBV6-5 to TRBJ2-2; D is perhaps TRBD2 (6 bases). Germline-derived CDR1 and CDR2 are MNHEY and SVGAGI. V lost 8 bases, J lost 6 bases, and 13 bases lay in between. The CDR3 is made up of 13 amino acids.